These 23 T cell receptor beta chains originate from one sample sequenced in a study of blood T cell repertoires in COVID-19. Repertoires were generated with immunoSEQ multiplex PCR, while TCRdb's copy carries only in-frame clones and drops some. The table includes roughly 230,000 clones, around 82% detected once. The sequenced sample consisted of peripheral blood. These TCRs come from a middle-aged man with active or convalescent COVID-19.

With respect to this clone: This CDR3 is also generated by other DNA sequences in the sample. This chain connects TRBV5-1 to TRBJ2-7, with 8 bases aligning to TRBD1. The CDR3 loop spans 14 amino acids. J lost 2 bases, V lost 4 bases, and 5 bases had no gene match. Germline-derived CDR1 and CDR2 are SGHRS and YFSETQ. The CDR3 spells CASSPGTGTYEQYF. CDR3 sequence (DNA): TGCGCCAGCAGCCCCGGGACAGGCACCTACGAGCAGTACTTC.

To note about this clone: Other nucleotide sequences in the sample specify the same CDR3. The chain carries TRBV5-6 and TRBJ1-2; 11 nucleotides line up with TRBD1. This CDR3 has 13 residues. V was pared by 3 bases and J by 8 bases, with 3 bases of the junction left unmatched. The germline CDR1 and CDR2 sequences are SGHDT and YYEEEE. CDR3 loop: CASSWDRGDGYTF. CDR3 nucleotides: TGTGCCAGCAGCTGGGACAGGGGGGACGGCTACACCTTC.

The rearrangement links TRBV11-2 to TRBJ1-1; TRBD1 might be the D (5 bases). The V gene's germline CDR1 is SGHAT and CDR2 FQNNGV. V was cut by 1 base and J by 1 base, with 7 bases left in between. The CDR3 extends over 14 amino acids. The CDR3 nucleotides read TGTGCCAGCAGCTTAGGGGGCCCGAACACTGAAGCTTTCTTT. Encoded protein: CASSLGGPNTEAFF. Looking up the rest from reference TRBV11-2 and TRBJ1-1 gives the full variable domain: EAGVAQSPRYKIIEKRQSVAFWCNPISGHATLYWYQQILGQGPKLLIQFQNNGVVDDSQLPKDRFSAERLKGVDSTLKIQPAKLEDSAVYLCASSLGGPNTEAFFGQGTRLTVV.

This chain connects TRBV29-1 to TRBJ2-7; no definite D call. The germline V gene encodes CDR1 SQVTM and CDR2 ANQGSEA. Trimming cost V 5 bases and J 2 bases, with 16 bases left between them. There are 14 residues in the CDR3. In nucleotides, the CDR3 is TGCAGCGTTTTTGACGAGGTGAACCCCTACGAGCAGTACTTC. It is translated as CSVFDEVNPYEQYF.

This chain joins TRBV4-2 and TRBJ2-4; possibly TRBD2 for D (6 bases). Trimming left V 1 base short and J 5 bases short, with 12 bases between. Looked up from germline, CDR1 is LGHNA and CDR2 is YNFKEQ. The CDR3 is 15 amino acids. Here the CDR3 DNA reads TGTGCCAGCAGCCAAGTGGCTAGCGTTGAAAACATTCAGTACTTC. It specifies CASSQVASVENIQYF.

The V call is TRBV7-8, the J call TRBJ1-3; 9 bases are a match to TRBD1. This CDR3 has 17 residues. V trimming: 5 bases; J trimming: 0 bases; junction bases outside the gene matches: 8. Germline V gene lookup returns CDR1 SGHVS and CDR2 FQNEAQ. The CDR3 loop reads CASSTRTGENSGNTIYF. CDR3 DNA: TGTGCCAGCAGCACCCGGACAGGGGAGAACTCTGGAAACACCATATATTTT.

Only one count was recorded for this clone. The chain employs TRBV2 and TRBJ1-1; maybe TRBD1 (5 bases). This CDR3 contains 15 residues. V was pared by 7 bases and J by 1 base, with 16 bases between. Germline V CDR1 and CDR2: SNHLY, FYNNEI. The CDR3 bases are TGTGCCAGCATCCTAAGGGTGGGGGGGAACACTGAAGCTTTCTTT. Protein sequence: CASILRVGGNTEAFF.

The chain carries TRBV4-1 and TRBJ1-2; 8 bases map to TRBD1. The CDR3 extends over 17 amino acids. Germline-derived CDR1 and CDR2 are MGHRA and YSYEKL. Germline trimming cut 0 bases from V and 7 bases from J; bases unmatched to any gene: 13. The CDR3 is CASSQDAARTGHRGYTF. CDR3 coding DNA: TGCGCCAGCAGCCAAGACGCCGCTAGGACAGGGCATCGTGGCTACACCTTC.

The chain has TRBV24-1 and TRBJ2-5; TRBD2 matches 13 bases. CDR3 length: 17 residues. V lost 0 bases and J lost 2; bases outside the gene matches: 2. Looked up from germline, CDR1 is KGHDR and CDR2 is SFDVKD. CDR3 DNA sequence: TGTGCCACCAGTGATTTGGAGGGACTAGCGGGACAAGAGACCCAGTACTTC. Translation gives CATSDLEGLAGQETQYF.

The chain joins TRBV11-2 to TRBJ2-6; D is perhaps TRBD1 (6 bases). Trimming cost V 5 bases and J 2 bases, with 10 bases left between them. This CDR3 has 15 residues. The germline CDR1 and CDR2 sequences are SGHAT and FQNNGV. For the CDR3, the DNA is TGTGCCAGCAGCCCAGCAGGGGCTGGGGCCAACGTCCTGACTTTC. Its translation is CASSPAGAGANVLTF.

A note on this clone: A read error may account for a junction end that differs from germline. The chain recombines TRBV30 with TRBJ2-3; 8 nucleotides match TRBD2. Germline CDR1 is GTSNPN and CDR2 is SVGIG (reference sequence). The CDR3 is 13 amino acids. The CDR3 loop is CAWSGTSRDTQYF. CDR3 coding DNA: TGTGCCTGGAGTGGGACTAGCAGAGATACGCAGTATTTT.

V is TRBV19 and J is TRBJ1-5; possible D gene TRBD1, 5 bases. The V and J ends lost 1 base and 4 bases respectively, with 20 bases between them. Germline V gene data show CDR1 as LNHDA and CDR2 as SQIVND (reference sequence). This CDR3 has 18 amino acids. CDR3: CASSIVSGHLNPNQPQHF. The CDR3 nucleotides read TGTGCCAGTAGTATAGTGTCAGGACACCTAAACCCAAATCAGCCCCAGCATTTT.

The chain is built from TRBV7-2 and TRBJ2-1; D is unclear. CDR3 length equals 15 residues. V was pared by 1 base and J by 0 bases, with 7 bases between. Germline CDR1 and CDR2: SGHTA and FQGNSA. Written as DNA, the CDR3 is TGTGCCAGCAGCTTAGTTGCGAGCTCCTACAATGAGCAGTTCTTC. This encodes CASSLVASSYNEQFF.

The chain uses TRBV7-9 and TRBJ1-1, with 7 bases that match TRBD1. This CDR3 is 17 amino acids long. V gave up 5 bases and J gave up 0 bases; unmatched junction bases: 12. From germline, CDR1 is SEHNR and CDR2 FQNEAQ (reference sequence). Written as DNA, the CDR3 is TGTGCCAGCAGCACAAACCGACGGACAGGAATGAACACTGAAGCTTTCTTT. Its translation: CASSTNRRTGMNTEAFF.

This clone was counted between two and nine times. This sequence joins TRBV5-4 and TRBJ1-1; no clear D. The V end was cut by 0 bases, the J end by 5 bases, with 11 bases between. The CDR3 totals 14 residues. In germline, CDR1 is SGHNT, CDR2 YYREEE (reference sequence). The CDR3 loop is CASSLAGKGTEAFF. CDR3 nucleotides: TGTGCCAGCAGCTTGGCCGGGAAGGGTACTGAAGCTTTCTTT.

The chain links TRBV28 to TRBJ2-3; TRBD2 might be the D (6 bases). In germline, CDR1 is MDHEN, CDR2 SYDVKM. The CDR3 has 15 residues. The V end was cut by 8 bases, the J end by 4 bases, with 19 bases between. CDR3 in amino acids: CASSLAAVSSDTQYF. Written as DNA, the CDR3 is TGTGCCAGCTCCTTAGCGGCGGTTTCGTCAGATACGCAGTATTTT. The variable domain in full, with the rest retrieved from reference TRBV28 and TRBJ2-3, is DVKVTQSSRYLVKRTGEKVFLECVQDMDHENMFWYRQDPGLGLRLIYFSYDVKMKEKGDIPEGYSVSREKKERFSLILESASTNQTSMYLCASSLAAVSSDTQYFGPGTRLTVL.

J is TRBJ2-7 and V is TRBV28; 8 bases are a match to TRBD2. The CDR3 has 16 residues. Germline V CDR1 and CDR2: MDHEN, SYDVKM. The V segment lost 5 bases and the J segment 3 bases; nucleotides outside the gene matches: 12. The CDR3: CASSPPLAANSYEQYF. Here the CDR3 DNA reads TGTGCCAGCAGTCCCCCACTAGCGGCTAATAGCTACGAGCAGTACTTC. The full variable domain, with the rest looked up from reference TRBV28 and TRBJ2-7, is DVKVTQSSRYLVKRTGEKVFLECVQDMDHENMFWYRQDPGLGLRLIYFSYDVKMKEKGDIPEGYSVSREKKERFSLILESASTNQTSMYLCASSPPLAANSYEQYFGPGTRLTVT.

This clone was counted only a few times. The chain uses TRBV5-1 and TRBJ1-1; the match to TRBD1 covers 7 bases. Germline CDR1 reads SGHRS; CDR2 reads YFSETQ. The trim removed 3 bases at V and 1 base at J, leaving 3 bases unmatched. This CDR3 spans 14 amino acids. CDR3 coding DNA: TGCGCCAGCAGCTCCTGGGACAGGAACACTGAAGCTTTCTTT. It translates to CASSSWDRNTEAFF.

This clone occurred once. The rearrangement uses TRBV6-2 or TRBV6-3 and TRBJ1-6; D possibly corresponds to TRBD1 (5 bases). Trimming removed 4 bases at V and 7 bases at J, with 5 bases between. CDR3 size: 12 residues. Germline CDR1 and CDR2: MNHEY and SVGEGT. DNA of the CDR3: TGTGCCAGCAGTTCAGGGAATTCACCCCTCCACTTT. It yields the protein CASSSGNSPLHF.

This chain joins TRBV30 and TRBJ1-6, with 7 nucleotides matching TRBD1. The CDR3 is 14 residues long. Germline trimming cut 7 bases from V and 6 bases from J; bases unmatched to any gene: 9. Germline CDR1 and CDR2: GTSNPN and SVGIG (reference sequence). CDR3: CASAQGNANSPLHF. The CDR3 bases are TGTGCCTCGGCACAGGGGAACGCTAATTCACCCCTCCACTTT.

The chain links TRBV11-2 to TRBJ2-7; TRBD2 might be the D (6 bases). In germline, CDR1 is SGHAT, CDR2 FQNNGV. V was cut by 4 bases and J by 5 bases, with 21 bases left in between. This CDR3 is 16 amino acids long. The CDR3 region has the DNA TGTGCCAGCAGCTGGGGGGATGTCGGGCAGAGGAACGAGCAGTACTTC. This sequence encodes CASSWGDVGQRNEQYF.

The chain recombines TRBV4-1 with TRBJ1-1; D is possibly TRBD1 (6 bases). The CDR3 loop spans 15 amino acids. Germline CDR1 MGHRA, CDR2 YSYEKL. V lost 1 base to trimming and J lost 8 bases, with 17 bases between them. In DNA form, the CDR3 reads TGCGCCAGCAGCCAAGGTATACAGGGCTTGTTCGAAGCTTTCTTT. Translating it yields CASSQGIQGLFEAFF.

The J gene is TRBJ2-7, the V gene TRBV19; possible D gene TRBD1, 6 bases. This CDR3 comprises 13 residues. CDR1 is LNHDA, CDR2 SQIVND, per germline (reference sequence). Deletions cut 7 bases from V and 2 bases from J, with 12 bases between. The CDR3 DNA is TGTGCCAGTAACTCACAGGGCGCCTACGAGCAGTACTTC. Amino acid sequence: CASNSQGAYEQYF.